The 19 T cell receptor beta chains below were found in one sample sequenced in a study of long-term antiretroviral therapy in people with HIV. The libraries were made with immunoSEQ v3.0 at survey level. Sequencing was performed with immunoSEQ multiplex PCR; in TCRdb, only in-frame clones are kept and a portion is missing. The sample includes 29,000 or so clones, over 90% of them seen just once. The sequencing here drew on unsorted PBMCs, taken approximately 6.3 years after starting antiretroviral therapy. These TCRs come from a woman in her forties with HIV.

This clone came up a few times. The chain recombines TRBV21-1 with TRBJ2-5; the D segment call TRBD2 is taken from the table without a DNA check. TRBV21-1 is reported as a pseudogene. The CDR3 has 16 residues. As DNA, the CDR3 is TGTGCCAGCAGCAAAAGGACTAGAGGCCTGAGAGAGACCCAGTACTTC. Amino acids: CASSKRTRGLRETQYF.

This chain's CDR3 is CAGTGDENTEAFF. The DNA of the CDR3 is TGTGCCGGAACAGGGGACGAGAACACTGAAGCTTTCTTT. This chain connects TRBV10-3 to TRBJ1-1; 7 nucleotides line up with TRBD1. The junction had 7 bases not matched to a gene; V was cut back by 11 bases and J by 1 base. CDR3 size: 13 residues. Germline V CDR1 and CDR2: ENHRY, SYGVKD.

The chain is built from TRBV7-7 and TRBJ2-2; either TRBD1 or TRBD2 may fit D (5 bases each). CDR3 length: 15 residues. Germline CDR1 and CDR2: SSHAT and FNYEAQ (reference sequence). V lost 8 bases, J lost 3 bases, and 16 bases lay in between. The CDR3 region has the DNA TGTGCCAGCTCGAGGGGCTCTGAAGACACCGGGGAGCTGTTTTTT. Translation gives CASSRGSEDTGELFF.

The V and J genes are TRBV7-3 and TRBJ1-5, with 10 bases fitting TRBD1. Unmatched junction bases numbered 5, after V lost 2 bases and J lost 7 bases. The germline CDR1 and CDR2 sequences are SGHTA and FQGTGA. The CDR3 loop spans 15 amino acids. This CDR3 reads CASSLGTGVQQPQHF. DNA of the CDR3: TGTGCCAGCAGCTTAGGGACAGGGGTTCAACAGCCCCAGCATTTT.

The genes are TRBV19 and TRBJ2-3; D is perhaps TRBD2 (6 bases). Trimming took off 7 bases at V and 1 base at J, with 12 bases between the two ends. The CDR3 contains 14 residues. Germline lookup yields CDR1 LNHDA and CDR2 SQIVND (reference sequence). CDR3 nucleotide sequence: TGTGCCAGTACCCCCGGGGGACGCACAGATACGCAGTATTTT. It encodes CASTPGGRTDTQYF.

This clone appeared once. CDR3 loop: CASSQGRGKETQYF. The CDR3, as DNA: TGCGCCAGCAGCCAAGGGAGAGGCAAGGAGACCCAGTACTTC. This sequence joins TRBV4-3 and TRBJ2-5; D uncertain. The CDR3 contains 14 residues. The germline V gene encodes CDR1 LGHNA and CDR2 YSLEER. V dropped 1 base and J dropped 5 bases, with 11 bases sitting between them.

The table lists this clone with a count of one. The rearrangement joins TRBV21-1 to TRBJ1-4; the DNA was not compared with TRBD1, the D call given in the table. TRBV21-1 is tagged as a pseudogene. The CDR3 sequence is 17 residues long. The CDR3 loop is CASSKERSWSRREKLFF. The DNA for the CDR3 is TGTGCCAGCAGCAAAGAACGTTCCTGGTCCAGGCGCGAAAAACTGTTTTTT.

The chain employs TRBV27 and TRBJ1-3, with D possibly TRBD1 on 6 matching bases. The CDR3 length is 13 residues. The ends were cut back, 9 bases at V and 4 bases at J, with 13 bases in the middle. The germline V gene has CDR1 MNHEY and CDR2 SMNVEV (reference sequence). Here the CDR3 DNA reads TGTGCCAGTCGGGGGCAAACCGGAAACACCATATATTTT. It specifies CASRGQTGNTIYF.

The genes are TRBV13 and TRBJ1-1; no reliable D call. Trimming cost V 2 bases and J 6 bases, with 10 bases left between them. This CDR3 region has 13 residues. Germline CDR1 and CDR2: PRHDT and FYEKMQ (reference sequence). DNA for the CDR3: TGTGCCAGCAGCTTAACGGGAGTCGCTGAAGCTTTCTTT. Its protein is CASSLTGVAEAFF.

J is TRBJ2-3 and V is TRBV7-8; TRBD2 agrees at 11 bases. Germline V lookup: CDR1 SGHVS, CDR2 FQNEAQ. V lost 5 bases to trimming and J lost 4 bases; unmatched junction nucleotides: 8. The length of the CDR3 is 16 residues. CDR3: CASSPGSGLAADTQYF. The CDR3 region has the DNA TGTGCCAGCAGCCCAGGGTCGGGACTAGCGGCAGATACGCAGTATTTT.

The chain is built from TRBV11-2 and TRBJ2-7; TRBD1 or TRBD2 may be the D gene (5 bases each). V lost 5 bases to trimming and J lost 1 base, with 12 bases between them. The CDR3 length is 14 residues. Per germline, CDR1 SGHAT and CDR2 FQNNGV. CDR3 nucleotides: TGTGCCAGCAGCACCGGGACCGGTTCCTACGAGCAGTACTTC. It is translated as CASSTGTGSYEQYF.

The chain recombines TRBV2 with TRBJ1-2, with 7 nucleotides matching TRBD1. V lost 5 bases, J lost 0 bases, and 12 bases stayed unmatched. Per germline, CDR1 SNHLY and CDR2 FYNNEI. This CDR3 is built from 17 residues. The DNA of the CDR3 is TGTGCCAGCAGTTTCCGACAGGGACCTTCGGCTAACTATGGCTACACCTTC. The encoded protein is CASSFRQGPSANYGYTF.

V is TRBV7-2 and J is TRBJ2-1; no definite D call. V lost 1 base, J lost 2 bases, and 6 bases lay in between. This CDR3 contains 14 residues. Germline values: CDR1 SGHTA, CDR2 FQGNSA. CDR3 protein: CASSLDSAYNEQFF. The CDR3 nucleotides read TGTGCCAGCAGCTTAGATTCGGCCTACAATGAGCAGTTCTTC.

The count of this clone is one. This chain links TRBV28 with TRBJ1-1; 7 nucleotides align to TRBD1. This CDR3 spans 17 amino acids. V was pared by 2 bases and J by 2 bases, with 11 bases of the junction left unmatched. Per germline, CDR1 MDHEN and CDR2 SYDVKM. DNA of the CDR3: TGTGCCAGCAGTTTAACCCTTCCACAGGGGAGTAACACTGAAGCTTTCTTT. It specifies CASSLTLPQGSNTEAFF.

The chain recombines TRBV2 with TRBJ1-2; a weak D match, TRBD1 (5 bases). Germline CDR1 SNHLY, CDR2 FYNNEI. The CDR3 is 17 residues long. Trimming cost V 6 bases and J 4 bases, with 24 bases left between them. The CDR3 coding sequence is TGTGCCAGCAGGCGAGACAGAGATATACTTACCCTCTATGGCTACACCTTC. It encodes CASRRDRDILTLYGYTF. The full variable domain, rest sourced from reference TRBV2 and TRBJ1-2, is EPEVTQTPSHQVTQMGQEVILRCVPISNHLYFYWYRQILGQKVEFLVSFYNNEISEKSEIFDDQFSVERPDGSNFTLKIRSTKLEDSAMYFCASRRDRDILTLYGYTFGSGTRLTVV.

The CDR3 DNA reads as TGTGCCAGTAGCCCTCAGGCAGGGAGGTCACCCCTCCACTTT. Translation gives CASSPQAGRSPLHF. The J gene is TRBJ1-6, the V gene TRBV19; D may be TRBD1 (5 bases). The CDR3 spans 14 residues. Between the trimmed V and J ends, which lost 6 bases and 10 bases, there was a span of 16 bases. The V gene's germline CDR1 is LNHDA and CDR2 SQIVND (reference sequence).

V is TRBV15 and J is TRBJ1-3, with D tentatively TRBD1 (6 bases). V lost 3 bases to trimming and J lost 0 bases, with 15 bases between them. The CDR3 loop spans 17 amino acids. Germline-derived CDR1 and CDR2 are LNHNV and YYDKDF (reference sequence). CDR3 residues: CATSRPSGASSGNTIYF. The CDR3 DNA reads as TGTGCCACCAGCAGGCCCTCAGGGGCCAGCTCTGGAAACACCATATATTTT.

The chain is built from TRBV7-2 and TRBJ1-5; 7 bases agree with TRBD1. V was clipped by 6 bases and J by 5 bases; unmatched bases: 7. CDR1 is SGHTA and CDR2 is FQGNSA in the germline V gene. This CDR3 has 14 amino acids. Written as DNA, the CDR3 is TGTGCCAGCAGTAGGGGGCAGAGTGATCAGCCCCAGCATTTT. It translates to CASSRGQSDQPQHF.

The genes are TRBV6-5 and TRBJ1-1; a weak D match, TRBD1 (6 bases). V lost 6 bases and J lost 4, with 9 bases in between. Germline V gene sequence: CDR1 MNHEY, CDR2 SVGAGI. The CDR3 totals 12 residues. The CDR3 protein is CASSQGSTEAFF. The CDR3 coding sequence is TGTGCCAGCAGCCAGGGGAGCACTGAAGCTTTCTTT.